The rows below give T cell receptor beta chains drawn from one sample of a study of OX40 agonist ivuxolimab in advanced cancers. The repertoire was sequenced with immunoSEQ multiplex PCR; TCRdb's copy has only in-frame clones and lacks some. This sample has over 75,000 clones, with about 93% found just once. The sequenced sample was CD4+ or CD8+ T cells sorted from blood, obtained in a trial of the OX40 agonist ivuxolimab. These receptors originate from an adult with an advanced solid tumor such as melanoma, head and neck, liver or kidney cancer. CDR3s include the opening cysteine and the closing phenylalanine or tryptophan.

CDR3aa	v_gene	j_gene
CASSLQGQGNYGYTF	TRBV5-5	TRBJ1-2
CASRCPGPHNQPQHF	TRBV27	TRBJ1-5
CASSSIGSEQAQHF	TRBV19	TRBJ1-5
CASSEALPGGQHF	TRBV6-1	TRBJ1-5
CASSEGRFGKNIQYF	TRBV6-1	TRBJ2-4
CASSYTEPDTQYF	TRBV7-2	TRBJ2-3
CASSQHRDRVTGEQYF	TRBV4-2	TRBJ2-7
CASSLEGSSGNTIYF	TRBV11-3	TRBJ1-3
CASSSQGDPGQSYEQYF	TRBV21-1	TRBJ2-7
CASSRAGGANEQYF	TRBV10-1	TRBJ2-7
CASSPGLAGLQETQYF	TRBV7-7	TRBJ2-5
CASSPLGGNQPQHF	TRBV7-9	TRBJ1-5
CASSFWGRAAPSGTPYQETQYF	TRBV28	TRBJ2-5
CASSLGQGAYEQYF	TRBV11-3	TRBJ2-7
CATRERSTGELFF	TRBV5-1	TRBJ2-2
CSVLGPEETQYF	TRBV29-1	TRBJ2-5
CASSQEWTNHYEQYF	TRBV4-2	TRBJ2-7
CASSFYGNSYEQYF	TRBV11-3	TRBJ2-7
CASSSLLPGRVGTLLKQYF	TRBV11-2	TRBJ2-7
CASSSFRDNSYEQYF	TRBV6-5	TRBJ2-7
CASSMSGRGTEAFF	TRBV19	TRBJ1-1
CASSPLGSGGPSLTDTQYF	TRBV4-2	TRBJ2-3
CASSFRASLYEQYF	TRBV5-8	TRBJ2-7
CASTQTAVYNEQFF	TRBV6-6	TRBJ2-1
CASRAGQAHSPLHF	TRBV19	TRBJ1-6
CASSGQENTEAFF	TRBV5-1	TRBJ1-1
CASSPSGAGNTGELFF	TRBV7-2	TRBJ2-2
CASSLSGQGAYEQYF	TRBV7-9	TRBJ2-7
CASSSLKVAGTGVPHEQYF	TRBV11-2	TRBJ2-7
CASSLAGVGPDTQYF	TRBV5-1	TRBJ2-3
CASSKTSGSSYEQYF	TRBV4-2	TRBJ2-7
CASSSWSGGFEGYTF	TRBV5-6	TRBJ1-2
CASTTGGSTDTQYF	TRBV25-1	TRBJ2-3
CASSPPDREGYGYTF	TRBV6-5	TRBJ1-2
CASSARDYRQETQYF	TRBV9	TRBJ2-5
CASSLVGQPLHQPQHF	TRBV5-4	TRBJ1-5
CASSPFSRGGTGELFF	TRBV18	TRBJ2-2
CASSQNSGGANTGELFF	TRBV18	TRBJ2-2
CASSLDSGGEAFF	TRBV7-9	TRBJ1-1
CASSYSLRGVIPLHF	TRBV6-6	TRBJ1-6
CASSLNVQGQGYTF	TRBV7-8	TRBJ1-2
CASSTGLGNGYTF	TRBV7-2	TRBJ1-2
CASSQGGAGTDTQYF	TRBV28	TRBJ2-3
CASSGTSLATGELFF	TRBV2	TRBJ2-2
CSVDSDQETQYF	TRBV29-1	TRBJ2-5
CASSYSGPYNSPLHF	TRBV6-5	TRBJ1-6
CASSFSGGEGETQYF	TRBV6-5	TRBJ2-5
CASSSGDRGRDGYTF	TRBV28	TRBJ1-2
CASSYNSGTEAFF	TRBV6-5	TRBJ1-1